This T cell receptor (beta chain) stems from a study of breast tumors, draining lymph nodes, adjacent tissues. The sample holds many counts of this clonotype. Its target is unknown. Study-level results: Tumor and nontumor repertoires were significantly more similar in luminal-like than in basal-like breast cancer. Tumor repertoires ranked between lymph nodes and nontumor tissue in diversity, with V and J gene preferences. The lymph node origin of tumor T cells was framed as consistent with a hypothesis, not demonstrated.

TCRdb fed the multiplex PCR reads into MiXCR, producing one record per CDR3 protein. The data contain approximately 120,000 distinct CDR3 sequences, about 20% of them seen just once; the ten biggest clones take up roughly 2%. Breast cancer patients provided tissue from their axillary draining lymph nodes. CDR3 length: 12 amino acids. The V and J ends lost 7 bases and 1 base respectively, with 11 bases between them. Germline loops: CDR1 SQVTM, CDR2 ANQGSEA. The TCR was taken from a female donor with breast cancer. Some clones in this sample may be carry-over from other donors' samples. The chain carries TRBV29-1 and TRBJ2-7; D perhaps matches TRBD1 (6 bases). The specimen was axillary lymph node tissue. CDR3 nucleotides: TGCAGCGCCCGGGACAATTCCTACGAGCAGTACTTC. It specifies CSARDNSYEQYF.